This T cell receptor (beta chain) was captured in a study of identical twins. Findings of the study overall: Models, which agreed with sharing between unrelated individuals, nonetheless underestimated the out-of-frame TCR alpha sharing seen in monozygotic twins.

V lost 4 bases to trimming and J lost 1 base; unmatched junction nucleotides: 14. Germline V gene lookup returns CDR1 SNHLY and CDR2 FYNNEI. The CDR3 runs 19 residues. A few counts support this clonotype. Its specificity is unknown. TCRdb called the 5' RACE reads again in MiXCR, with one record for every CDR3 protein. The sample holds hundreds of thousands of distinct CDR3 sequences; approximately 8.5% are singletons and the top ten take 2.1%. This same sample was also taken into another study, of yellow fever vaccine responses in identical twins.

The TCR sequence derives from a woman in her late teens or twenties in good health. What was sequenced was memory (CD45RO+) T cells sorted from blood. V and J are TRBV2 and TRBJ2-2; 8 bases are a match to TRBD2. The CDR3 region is CASSVAFRVAGMNTGELFF. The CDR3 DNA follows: TGTGCCAGCAGTGTAGCTTTTCGAGTAGCGGGGATGAACACCGGGGAGCTGTTTTTT.